This T cell receptor beta chain was recorded in a study of blood T cell repertoires in COVID-19. At the level of the study: From T cells, B-cell-depleted T cells, or PBMCs came the material, which was cDNA or gDNA.

Trimming pared 10 bases from V and 3 bases from J, leaving 16 bases between. Germline CDR1 reads MDHEN; CDR2 reads SYDVKM. The CDR3 has 14 residues. Seattle patients were enrolled during active infection and followed longitudinally. The repertoire was sequenced with immunoSEQ multiplex PCR; TCRdb's copy has only in-frame clones and lacks some. The profile shows about 340,000 clones, 88% of them singletons. The sequencing sample was made of peripheral blood. The receptor was isolated from an older woman with COVID-19, enrolled during active disease. The chain uses TRBV28 and TRBJ1-5; D is perhaps TRBD1 (6 bases). CDR3 DNA: TGTGCCATCTCGGGAGGGGGGTTCAATCAGCCCCAGCATTTT. Translation: CAISGGGFNQPQHF.